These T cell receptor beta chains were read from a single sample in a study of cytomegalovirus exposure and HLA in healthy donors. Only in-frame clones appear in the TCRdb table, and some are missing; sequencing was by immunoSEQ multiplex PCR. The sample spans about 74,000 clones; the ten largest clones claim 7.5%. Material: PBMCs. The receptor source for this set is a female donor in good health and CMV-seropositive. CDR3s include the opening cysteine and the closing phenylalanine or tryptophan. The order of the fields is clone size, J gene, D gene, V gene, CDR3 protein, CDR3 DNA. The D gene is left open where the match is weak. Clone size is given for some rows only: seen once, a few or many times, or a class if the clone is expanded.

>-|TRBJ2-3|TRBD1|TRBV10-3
CAISGGQGAIRTDTQYF
TGTGCCATCAGTGGAGGGCAGGGGGCGATTCGCACAGATACGCAGTATTTT
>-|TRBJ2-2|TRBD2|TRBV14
CASSRRWRLAGESTNTGELFF
TGTGCCAGCAGCCGCAGGTGGAGACTAGCGGGAGAAAGTACGAACACCGGGGAGCTGTTTTTT
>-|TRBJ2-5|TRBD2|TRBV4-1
CASSKDPGLGYETQYF
TGCGCCAGCAGCAAAGATCCGGGACTAGGGTATGAGACCCAGTACTTC
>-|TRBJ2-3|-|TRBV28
CASIRRLVSGTDTQYF
TGTGCCAGCATCCGGCGGCTCGTCTCCGGCACAGATACGCAGTATTTT
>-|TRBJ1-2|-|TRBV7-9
CASSLSVYGGYTF
TGTGCCAGCAGCTTATCCGTTTACGGTGGCTACACCTTC
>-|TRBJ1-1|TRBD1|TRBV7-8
CASSPRDRGGNTEAFF
TGTGCCAGCAGCCCCCGGGACAGGGGAGGGAACACTGAAGCTTTCTTT
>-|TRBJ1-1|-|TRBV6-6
CASRATTGSTEAFF
TGTGCCAGCCGCGCAACGACAGGTTCCACTGAAGCTTTCTTT
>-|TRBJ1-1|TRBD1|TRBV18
CASSPPDRGDTEAFF
TGTGCCAGCTCACCACCAGACAGGGGGGACACTGAAGCTTTCTTT
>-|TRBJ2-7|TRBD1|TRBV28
CASSFQRTGEAYEQYF
TGTGCCAGCAGCTTCCAACGGACAGGGGAGGCCTACGAGCAGTACTTC
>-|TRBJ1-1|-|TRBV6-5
CASSYSPGRNTEAFF
TGTGCCAGCAGTTACTCTCCGGGTAGGAACACTGAAGCTTTCTTT
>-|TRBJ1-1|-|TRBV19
CASSIDAGTEAFF
TGTGCCAGTAGTATAGATGCGGGAACTGAAGCTTTCTTT
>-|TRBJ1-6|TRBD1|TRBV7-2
CASSPDRVESPLHF
TGTGCCAGCAGCCCGGACAGGGTTGAATCACCCCTCCACTTT
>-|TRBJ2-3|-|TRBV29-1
CSALGDTQYF
TGCAGCGCACTCGGAGACACGCAGTATTTT
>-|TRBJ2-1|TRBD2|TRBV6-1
CASSEAGAGVQFF
TGTGCCAGCAGTGAAGCGGGAGCGGGGGTGCAGTTCTTC
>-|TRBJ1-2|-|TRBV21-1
CASSKVRDRGVTF
TGTGCCAGCAGCAAAGTTAGGGACAGGGGGGTGACCTTC
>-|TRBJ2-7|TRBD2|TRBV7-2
CASSQTSGTIYEQYF
TGTGCCAGCAGCCAGACTAGCGGGACTATCTACGAGCAGTACTTC
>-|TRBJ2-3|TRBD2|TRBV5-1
CASRGSGGPDTQYF
TGCGCCAGCCGAGGCTCGGGGGGGCCAGATACGCAGTATTTT
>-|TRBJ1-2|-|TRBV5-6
CASSLGQGKGGYTF
TGTGCCAGCAGCTTGGGTCAGGGGAAGGGAGGCTACACCTTC
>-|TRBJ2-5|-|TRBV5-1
CASSPSGQQETQYF
TGCGCCAGCAGCCCCTCCGGACAGCAAGAGACCCAGTACTTC
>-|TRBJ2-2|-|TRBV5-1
CASSKSRGDTGELFF
TGCGCCAGCAGCAAAAGCAGGGGTGACACCGGGGAGCTGTTTTTT
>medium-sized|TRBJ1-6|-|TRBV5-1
CASSLGHRDVDSPLHF
TGCGCCAGCAGCTTGGGGCACAGGGATGTCGATTCACCCCTCCACTTT
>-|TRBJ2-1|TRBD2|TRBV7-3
CASSLGGLAGDNEQFF
TGTGCCAGCAGCTTAGGTGGGCTAGCGGGAGACAATGAGCAGTTCTTC
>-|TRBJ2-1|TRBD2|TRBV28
CASSPRPGGAGVIYNEQFF
TGTGCCAGCAGTCCTCGCCCCGGCGGGGCGGGAGTCATCTACAATGAGCAGTTCTTC
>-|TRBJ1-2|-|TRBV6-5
CASSYSGHGGGGYTF
TGTGCCAGCAGTTACTCCGGCCACGGAGGTGGAGGCTACACCTTC
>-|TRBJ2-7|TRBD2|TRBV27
CASSSLSAGGYEQYF
TGTGCCAGCAGTTCCCTCTCAGCGGGAGGGTACGAGCAGTACTTC
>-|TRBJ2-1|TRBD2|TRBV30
CAWRRRGVYNEQFF
TGTGCCTGGAGACGGCGGGGGGTCTACAATGAGCAGTTCTTC
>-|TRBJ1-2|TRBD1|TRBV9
CASSVEDRVNYGYTF
TGTGCCAGCAGCGTAGAGGACAGGGTTAACTATGGCTACACCTTC
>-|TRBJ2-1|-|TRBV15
CATSRDPTAYNEQFF
TGTGCCACCAGCAGAGATCCGACAGCCTACAATGAGCAGTTCTTC
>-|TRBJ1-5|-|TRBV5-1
CASSVDGELGPQHF
TGCGCCAGCAGCGTCGACGGGGAATTAGGGCCCCAGCATTTT
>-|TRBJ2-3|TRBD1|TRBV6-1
CATRQGAPDTQYF
TGTGCCACCAGACAGGGGGCGCCAGATACGCAGTATTTT